These 30 T cell receptor beta chains originate from one sample sequenced in a study of blood T cell repertoires in COVID-19. The method was immunoSEQ multiplex PCR; TCRdb's version includes in-frame clones alone and lacks a portion of them. The sample lists over 200,000 clones, around four fifths occurring once. The material sequenced was PBMCs or T cells enriched from blood (not recorded which). The receptors here all came from a man aged 35 to 55 who had recovered from COVID-19.

The V and J genes are TRBV9 and TRBJ1-6; the D is unclear. This CDR3 has 14 amino acids. Germline CDR1 is SGDLS and CDR2 is YYNGEE. V lost 3 bases to trimming and J lost 6 bases, with 10 bases between them. The CDR3 reads CASSAASVNSPLHF. As DNA, the CDR3 is TGTGCCAGCAGCGCGGCCAGCGTTAATTCACCCCTCCACTTT.

V gene TRBV9 combines with J gene TRBJ1-1; no reliable D call. In germline, CDR1 is SGDLS, CDR2 YYNGEE. This CDR3 is 14 amino acids long. V was trimmed by 0 bases and J by 4 bases, leaving 10 bases between them. The CDR3 nucleotides read TGTGCCAGCAGCGTAGATTACTATTCCACTGAAGCTTTCTTT. This sequence encodes CASSVDYYSTEAFF.

This sequence joins TRBV6-5 and TRBJ2-7; D perhaps matches TRBD2 (5 bases). V lost 10 bases and J lost 2, with 15 bases in between. Germline CDR1 is MNHEY and CDR2 is SVGAGI. This CDR3 comprises 13 residues. The CDR3 spells CAIIEGSTYEQYF. The CDR3 coding sequence is TGTGCCATCATCGAGGGTTCCACCTACGAGCAGTACTTC.

The rearrangement joins TRBV7-9 to TRBJ2-7, with 12 bases fitting TRBD2. Per the germline V gene, CDR1 is SEHNR and CDR2 is FQNEAQ (reference sequence). The ends lost 7 bases at V and 5 bases at J; junction bases unmatched: 6. The length of the CDR3 is 14 residues. The CDR3 region is CASKELAGGDEQYF. The CDR3 DNA follows: TGTGCCAGCAAGGAACTAGCGGGAGGAGACGAGCAGTACTTC.

This clone was picked up one time. The chain combines TRBV10-3 with TRBJ2-6, with a tentative D call TRBD1 (6 bases). CDR3 size: 15 residues. The V gene's germline CDR1 is ENHRY and CDR2 SYGVKD. The germline V and J ends were trimmed by 4 bases and 4 bases, with 11 bases remaining between them. In DNA form, the CDR3 reads TGTGCCATCAGTGGGCCAGGGGCCGGGGCCAACGTCCTGACTTTC. Residues: CAISGPGAGANVLTF.

The genes are TRBV2 and TRBJ1-5, with D perhaps matching TRBD1 (5 bases). Looked up from germline, CDR1 is SNHLY and CDR2 is FYNNEI. The CDR3 is 17 amino acids. The V gene lost 0 bases and the J gene lost 2 bases, with 14 bases spanning the gap. CDR3 sequence: CASSEARGKSGNQPQHF. Here the CDR3 DNA reads TGTGCCAGCAGTGAAGCTAGGGGCAAATCCGGCAATCAGCCCCAGCATTTT. The full variable domain, rest sourced from reference TRBV2 and TRBJ1-5, is EPEVTQTPSHQVTQMGQEVILRCVPISNHLYFYWYRQILGQKVEFLVSFYNNEISEKSEIFDDQFSVERPDGSNFTLKIRSTKLEDSAMYFCASSEARGKSGNQPQHFGDGTRLSIL.

The rearrangement links TRBV18 to TRBJ2-7; perhaps TRBD2 as D (6 bases). Trimming shortened V by 8 bases and J by 2 bases, and 16 bases separated the two germline ends. Germline CDR1 is KGHSH and CDR2 is LQKENI. CDR3 length: 14 amino acids. The chain's CDR3 is CASRGSGSTYEQYF. CDR3 sequence (DNA): TGTGCCAGCCGTGGGAGCGGGTCAACCTACGAGCAGTACTTC.

The V call is TRBV21-1, the J call TRBJ1-1. TRBV21-1 is an annotated pseudogene. The CDR3 is 16 amino acids. This chain's CDR3 is CASSKGSAVENTEAFF. Written as DNA, the CDR3 is TGTGCCAGCAGCAAAGGGTCCGCGGTGGAGAACACTGAAGCTTTCTTT.

The rearrangement joins TRBV6-5 to TRBJ1-5; 7 positions match TRBD1. Germline V lookup: CDR1 MNHEY, CDR2 SVGAGI. V dropped 6 bases and J dropped 5; count of bases not matched to a gene: 7. The CDR3 spans 14 residues. CDR3 sequence: CASSRTGGHQPQHF. CDR3 in DNA: TGTGCCAGCAGCAGGACAGGAGGTCATCAGCCCCAGCATTTT.

This clone was observed at least ten times. V usage is TRBV25-1 and J usage is TRBJ1-1, with D maybe TRBD1 (5 bases). Germline V CDR1 and CDR2: MGHDK, SYGVNS. The CDR3 runs 13 residues. V lost 3 bases and J 4 bases, leaving 9 bases between the germline ends. CDR3 nucleotide sequence: TGTGCCAGCAGTGAGGCAGGGCGCACTGAAGCTTTCTTT. It is translated as CASSEAGRTEAFF.

This CDR3 is CASSLVLSSEAFF. In DNA, the CDR3 is TGTGCCAGCAGCTTAGTATTGTCCTCTGAAGCTTTCTTT. This sequence joins TRBV11-2 and TRBJ1-1; no definite D call. V was trimmed by 1 base and J by 6 bases, leaving 9 bases between them. Germline values: CDR1 SGHAT, CDR2 FQNNGV. The CDR3 length is 13 residues.

The count of this clone is one. This chain joins TRBV9 and TRBJ1-3, with a weak D call TRBD1 (6 bases). Germline assignment: CDR1 SGDLS and CDR2 YYNGEE. V lost 7 bases and J 2 bases, leaving 13 bases between the germline ends. CDR3 size: 14 residues. The CDR3 DNA follows: TGTGCCAGCGCCTCCACAGGGACTGGAAACACCATATATTTT. The encoded protein is CASASTGTGNTIYF.

This chain joins TRBV5-1 and TRBJ1-4; no definite D call. V was trimmed by 0 bases and J by 6 bases, leaving 9 bases between them. Germline V CDR1 and CDR2: SGHRS, YFSETQ. This CDR3 is built from 14 residues. The CDR3 sequence is CASSLGGGYEKLFF. Here the CDR3 DNA reads TGCGCCAGCAGCTTGGGAGGAGGGTATGAAAAACTGTTTTTT.

The V gene is TRBV6-5, the J gene TRBJ2-1, with 8 bases identical to TRBD2. Germline values: CDR1 MNHEY, CDR2 SVGAGI. The CDR3 is 13 residues long. J gave up 4 bases and V 9 bases, and 5 bases lay outside the gene matches. The DNA of the CDR3 is TGTGCCAGTCGGGAGGGGTCTTACAATGAGCAGTTCTTC. This translates into CASREGSYNEQFF.

J is TRBJ1-2 and V is TRBV7-9; possible D gene TRBD1, 5 bases. CDR1 and CDR2 from the germline V gene are SEHNR and FQNEAQ (reference sequence). The V end was cut by 5 bases, the J end by 4 bases, with 17 bases between. CDR3 length equals 15 residues. CDR3 residues: CASSPRAGQVYGYTF. Written as DNA, the CDR3 is TGTGCCAGCAGCCCACGGGCGGGGCAGGTCTATGGCTACACCTTC.

V gene TRBV9 combines with J gene TRBJ1-1; D remains unclear. Between the trimmed V and J ends, which lost 0 bases and 0 bases, there was a span of 6 bases. This CDR3 has 14 residues. CDR1 and CDR2 from the germline V gene are SGDLS and YYNGEE. CDR3 nucleotides: TGTGCCAGCAGCGTAGGACTCCTGAACACTGAAGCTTTCTTT. Translated: CASSVGLLNTEAFF.

The chain couples TRBV11-2 to TRBJ2-1; the match to TRBD2 covers 9 bases. Germline lookup yields CDR1 SGHAT and CDR2 FQNNGV. The CDR3 loop spans 18 amino acids. V lost 0 bases to trimming and J lost 8 bases; unmatched junction nucleotides: 14. CDR3: CASSLDSPRRGGRDEQFF. The CDR3 DNA follows: TGTGCCAGCAGCTTAGACTCTCCCCGGCGGGGGGGCCGAGATGAGCAGTTCTTC.

This clone has a handful of counts. The J gene is TRBJ2-4, the V gene TRBV19, with TRBD1 identical over 7 bases. The ends lost 1 base at V and 6 bases at J; junction bases unmatched: 6. This CDR3 is built from 15 residues. Germline CDR1 is LNHDA and CDR2 is SQIVND (reference sequence). The CDR3 DNA reads as TGTGCCAGTAGTATAGTGGGACAGCCTATAAACATTCAGTACTTC. It yields the protein CASSIVGQPINIQYF.

The chain uses TRBV18 and TRBJ2-5; D might be TRBD2 (6 bases). Per the germline V gene, CDR1 is KGHSH and CDR2 is LQKENI. CDR3 length: 16 amino acids. V dropped 3 bases and J dropped 4 bases, with 18 bases sitting between them. This CDR3 is CASSPLLAIPTETQYF. In DNA, the CDR3 is TGTGCCAGCTCACCCTTACTAGCTATTCCCACAGAGACCCAGTACTTC.

This clone is deemed medium-sized (0.01 to 0.1%). The germline gene is not matched at one end of the junction; a read error may be the cause. The chain links TRBV7-3 to TRBJ2-1, with D perhaps TRBD2 (5 bases). From germline, CDR1 is SGHTA and CDR2 FQGTGA. The CDR3 runs 13 residues. CDR3 sequence reads: CASSSGLRERAIF. The CDR3 region has the DNA TGTGCCAGCAGCTCAGGCCTGAGGGAGCGAGCAATCTTC.

The genes are TRBV7-3 and TRBJ1-2; 7 bases map to TRBD1. CDR1 SGHTA and CDR2 FQGTGA come from the germline V gene. The ends lost 3 bases at V and 8 bases at J; junction bases unmatched: 6. The length of the CDR3 is 13 residues. Here the CDR3 reads CASSFTQGFGYTF. The CDR3 DNA follows: TGTGCCAGCAGCTTCACACAGGGGTTCGGCTACACCTTC.

The chain is built from TRBV2 and TRBJ1-2; D not certain. The germline V gene has CDR1 SNHLY and CDR2 FYNNEI. The CDR3 runs 14 residues. The V gene lost 1 base and the J gene lost 7 bases, with 13 bases spanning the gap. CDR3 loop: CASSEVASVPGYTF. The CDR3 DNA sequence: TGTGCCAGCAGTGAAGTCGCCTCGGTCCCTGGCTACACCTTC.

The V and J genes are TRBV10-3 and TRBJ1-2; maybe TRBD1 (5 bases). CDR3 size: 13 residues. Germline V CDR1 and CDR2: ENHRY, SYGVKD. V was pared by 5 bases and J by 3 bases, with 10 bases between. The CDR3 DNA sequence: TGTGCCATCAGTAGGGGTGAGGACTATGGCTACACCTTC. The encoded protein is CAISRGEDYGYTF.

The chain couples TRBV30 to TRBJ2-1; 13 positions agree with TRBD2. CDR3 length equals 18 residues. V lost 3 bases, J lost 2 bases, and 10 bases stayed unmatched. Germline values: CDR1 GTSNPN, CDR2 SVGIG (reference sequence). The CDR3 is CAWRMGTSGTMTYNEQFF. As DNA, the CDR3 is TGTGCCTGGAGGATGGGGACTAGCGGGACCATGACCTACAATGAGCAGTTCTTC. Drawing the rest from reference TRBV30 and TRBJ2-1, the complete variable domain is SQTIHQWPATLVQPVGSPLSLECTVEGTSNPNLYWYRQAAGRGLQLLFYSVGIGQISSEVPQNLSASRPQDRQFILSSKKLLLSDSGFYLCAWRMGTSGTMTYNEQFFGPGTRLTVL.

The chain employs TRBV6-5 and TRBJ1-2; D perhaps matches TRBD1 (5 bases). Germline CDR1 is MNHEY and CDR2 is SVGAGI. This CDR3 is 13 amino acids long. V dropped 8 bases and J dropped 3 bases, with 13 bases sitting between them. CDR3 DNA sequence: TGTGCCAGCCAAACGGGGGGGGACTATGGCTACACCTTC. Translation: CASQTGGDYGYTF.

This chain links TRBV3-1 (or the pseudogene TRBV3-2) with TRBJ1-1, with D possibly being TRBD1 (5 bases). V was shortened by 1 base and J by 3 bases, with 9 bases between the two germline ends. The germline CDR1 and CDR2 sequences are LGHDT and YNNKEL (reference sequence). The CDR3 is made up of 14 amino acids. DNA of the CDR3: TGTGCCAGCAGCCAAGGGTGGGGCTACACTGAAGCTTTCTTT. It encodes CASSQGWGYTEAFF.

V gene TRBV6-4 combines with J gene TRBJ2-1, with D maybe TRBD2 (6 bases). Trimming shortened V by 10 bases and J by 7 bases, and 17 bases separated the two germline ends. This CDR3 has 13 amino acids. Germline CDR1 reads MRHNA; CDR2 reads SNTAGT. For the CDR3, the DNA is TGTGCCACCCGCCGGGACTCTACTAATGAGCAGTTCTTC. Translation gives CATRRDSTNEQFF.

V gene TRBV29-1 combines with J gene TRBJ1-1; possibly TRBD1 for D (5 bases). Between the trimmed V and J ends, which lost 7 bases and 10 bases, there was a span of 19 bases. This CDR3 comprises 12 residues. Germline assignment: CDR1 SQVTM and CDR2 ANQGSEA. CDR3: CSAQGLSLRAFF. The CDR3 coding sequence is TGCAGCGCCCAGGGTTTATCGTTGAGAGCTTTCTTT.

V is TRBV11-2 and J is TRBJ1-1; D unclear. CDR3 size: 17 residues. V lost 1 base and J lost 0, with 15 bases in between. Looked up from germline, CDR1 is SGHAT and CDR2 is FQNNGV. The CDR3 bases are TGTGCCAGCAGCTTAGCGTCTGTGCGGCGAGTGAACACTGAAGCTTTCTTT. It translates to CASSLASVRRVNTEAFF.

The chain links TRBV5-1 to TRBJ1-6; D might be TRBD1 (5 bases). This CDR3 has 15 residues. In germline, CDR1 is SGHRS, CDR2 YFSETQ. With 4 bases removed from V and 8 bases from J, the gap between germline ends came to 16 bases. The CDR3 spells CASSPPGTRDSPLHF. CDR3 nucleotide sequence: TGCGCCAGCAGCCCCCCCGGGACTAGAGATTCACCCCTCCACTTT. The variable domain in full, with the rest retrieved from reference TRBV5-1 and TRBJ1-6, is KAGVTQTPRYLIKTRGQQVTLSCSPISGHRSVSWYQQTPGQGLQFLFEYFSETQRNKGNFPGRFSGRQFSNSRSEMNVSTLELGDSALYLCASSPPGTRDSPLHFGNGTRLTVT.